This T cell receptor beta chain was sequenced during a study of monozygotic twins with cystic fibrosis. Regarding the study as a whole: Co-twins had the most similar V usage for 13 of 16 pairs, J for 8. Clonality was generally low (median around 0.009), higher in the most severe patients.

About this clone itself: Its antigen is unknown.

Sequencing used immunoSEQ multiplex PCR; TCRdb keeps in-frame clones, though not all of them. In the table there are about 14,000 clones, 90% to 95% of which are singletons. Germline V gene data show CDR1 as WNHNN and CDR2 as SYGVQD (reference sequence). The V end lost 4 bases, the J end lost 1 base, and 7 bases lay between the germline ends. The CDR3 spans 13 residues. The rearrangement uses TRBV10-1 and TRBJ1-1; D is undetermined. The receptor was derived from a girl aged 2 to 10 with cystic fibrosis. The sequenced material came from blood. The CDR3, as DNA: TGCGCCAGCAGTGGTTTGCCGAACACTGAAGCTTTCTTT. Residues: CASSGLPNTEAFF.